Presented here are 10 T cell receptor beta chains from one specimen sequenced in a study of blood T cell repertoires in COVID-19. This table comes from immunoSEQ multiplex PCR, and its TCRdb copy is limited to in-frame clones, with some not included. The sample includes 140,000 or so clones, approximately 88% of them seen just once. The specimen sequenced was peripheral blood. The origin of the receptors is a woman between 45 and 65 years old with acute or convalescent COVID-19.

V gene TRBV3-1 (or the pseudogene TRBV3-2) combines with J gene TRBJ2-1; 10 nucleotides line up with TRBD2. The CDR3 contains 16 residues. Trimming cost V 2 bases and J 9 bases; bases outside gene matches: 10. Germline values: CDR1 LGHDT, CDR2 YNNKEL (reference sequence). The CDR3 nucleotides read TGTGCCAGCAGCCAAAGGGTCCCTAGCGGGGGTAGTGAGCAGTTCTTC. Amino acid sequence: CASSQRVPSGGSEQFF.

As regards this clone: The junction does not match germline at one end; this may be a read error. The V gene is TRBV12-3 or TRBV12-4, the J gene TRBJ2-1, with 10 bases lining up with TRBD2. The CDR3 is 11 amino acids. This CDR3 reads CASSLAGEKFF. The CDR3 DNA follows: TGTGCCAGCAGTCTAGCGGGAGAGAAGTTCTTC.

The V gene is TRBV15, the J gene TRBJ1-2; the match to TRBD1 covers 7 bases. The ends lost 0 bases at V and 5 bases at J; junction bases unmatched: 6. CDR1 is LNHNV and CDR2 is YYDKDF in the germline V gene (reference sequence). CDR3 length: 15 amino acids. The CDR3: CATSRDRKGAYGYTF. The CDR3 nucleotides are TGTGCCACCAGCAGAGATCGGAAGGGGGCTTATGGCTACACCTTC.

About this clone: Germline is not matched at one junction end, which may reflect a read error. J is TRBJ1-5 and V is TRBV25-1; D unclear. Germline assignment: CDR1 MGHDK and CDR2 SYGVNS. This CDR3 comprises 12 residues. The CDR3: CASSEGNQPQHF. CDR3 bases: TGTGCCAGCAGTGAGGGCAACCAGCCCCAGCATTTT.

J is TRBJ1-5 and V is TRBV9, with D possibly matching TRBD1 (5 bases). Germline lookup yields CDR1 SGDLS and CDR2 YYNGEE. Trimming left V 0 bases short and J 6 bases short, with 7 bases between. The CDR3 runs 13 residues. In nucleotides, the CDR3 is TGTGCCAGCAGCGTAGGACAGTCTCAGCCCCAGCATTTT. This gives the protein CASSVGQSQPQHF.

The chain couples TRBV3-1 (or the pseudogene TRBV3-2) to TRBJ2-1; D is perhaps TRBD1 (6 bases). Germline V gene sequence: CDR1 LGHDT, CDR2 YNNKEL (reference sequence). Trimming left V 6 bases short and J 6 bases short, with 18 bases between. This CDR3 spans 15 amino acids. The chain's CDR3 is CASRKGGAGVNEQFF. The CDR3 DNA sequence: TGTGCCAGCAGAAAAGGGGGAGCAGGGGTCAATGAGCAGTTCTTC.

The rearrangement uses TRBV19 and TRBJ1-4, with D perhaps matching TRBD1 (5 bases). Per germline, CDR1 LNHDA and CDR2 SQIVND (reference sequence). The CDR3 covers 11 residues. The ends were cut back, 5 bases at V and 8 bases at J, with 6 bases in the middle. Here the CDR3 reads CASSPGEKLFF. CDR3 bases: TGTGCCAGTAGTCCAGGGGAAAAACTGTTTTTT.

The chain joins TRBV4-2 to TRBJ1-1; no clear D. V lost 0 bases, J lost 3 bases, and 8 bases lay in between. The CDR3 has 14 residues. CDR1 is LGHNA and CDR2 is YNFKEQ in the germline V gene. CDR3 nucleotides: TGTGCCAGCAGCCAAGAGAAGGGAGACACTGAAGCTTTCTTT. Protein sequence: CASSQEKGDTEAFF.

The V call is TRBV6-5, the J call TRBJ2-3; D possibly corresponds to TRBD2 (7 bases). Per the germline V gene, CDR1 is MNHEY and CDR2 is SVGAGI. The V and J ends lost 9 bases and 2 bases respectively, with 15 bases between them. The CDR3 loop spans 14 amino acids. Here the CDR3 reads CASEGGGHTDTQYF. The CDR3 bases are TGTGCCAGTGAGGGCGGGGGCCACACAGATACGCAGTATTTT.

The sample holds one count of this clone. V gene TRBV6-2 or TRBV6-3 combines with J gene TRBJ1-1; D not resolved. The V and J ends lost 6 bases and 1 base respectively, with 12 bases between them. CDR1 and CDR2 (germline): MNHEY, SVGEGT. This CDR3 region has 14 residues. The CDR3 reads CASSPPVGNTEAFF. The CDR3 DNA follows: TGTGCCAGCAGCCCTCCGGTTGGGAACACTGAAGCTTTCTTT.